Included here is one T cell receptor (beta chain) sequence, with context. Germline V CDR1 and CDR2: LNHDA, SQIVND (reference sequence). Deletions cut 4 bases from V and 3 bases from J, with 7 bases between. The CDR3 runs to 13 residues. This sample was taken from a study of blood T cell repertoires in COVID-19. Profiling relied on immunoSEQ multiplex PCR, and the TCRdb table lists in-frame clones only, not all of them. In the table there are approximately 180,000 clones, 81% of which are singletons. The chain couples TRBV19 to TRBJ1-5, with a weak D call TRBD1 (5 bases). The receptor comes from a woman older than 75 with COVID-19, enrolled during active disease. Sample: peripheral blood. CDR3 nucleotide sequence: TGTGCCAGTAGTACAGGGATCAATCAGCCCCAGCATTTT. Translation gives CASSTGINQPQHF.